What follows are 18 T cell receptor beta chains derived from one specimen sequenced in a study of T cells in Graves' hyperthyroidism and ophthalmopathy (dated by TCRdb to about 2019). Library prep was done by multiplex PCR. Sequencing instrument: Illumina HiSeq 2000. TCR beta CDR3 regions were amplified from RNA transcripts. For the first round of RT-PCR on the TCR CDR3, the HTBI primer set was used together with the Qiagen OneStep RT-PCR kit. TCRdb passed the public sequencing reads through fastp at Q25 and MiXCR, retaining productive beta sequences. CDR3 protein duplicates are merged, each entry listing the most common genes and DNA. The sample includes hundreds of thousands of distinct CDR3 sequences, with 15% to 17% observed a single time. The ten largest make up 7.7% of the sample. Material: blood. The origin of the receptors is a woman aged 18-35 years with Graves' hyperthyroidism.

This clonotype was recorded at least ten times. The chain combines TRBV20-1 with TRBJ2-3, with TRBD2 identical over 8 bases. Germline V gene lookup returns CDR1 DFQATT and CDR2 SNEGSKA (reference sequence). The CDR3 consists of 16 residues. V gave up 6 bases and J gave up 0 bases; unmatched junction bases: 11. CDR3 residues: CSAVAVAGGSTDTQYF. The CDR3 DNA reads as TGCAGTGCCGTAGCGGTGGCGGGGGGTAGCACAGATACGCAGTATTTT.

This clonotype was seen repeatedly, ten times or more. This chain links TRBV6-1 with TRBJ1-2; 7 bases are a match to TRBD1. Germline loops: CDR1 MNHNS, CDR2 SASEGT. V shed 9 bases and J 4 bases; nucleotides not matched to a gene: 8. The CDR3 consists of 13 residues. CDR3 sequence reads: CASSGTEGYGYTF. The CDR3 DNA follows: TGTGCCAGTTCCGGGACAGAAGGCTATGGCTACACCTTC.

This clonotype appeared many times. The chain has TRBV5-5 and TRBJ1-1; D unresolved. Per germline, CDR1 SGHKS and CDR2 YYEKEE (reference sequence). The CDR3 spans 13 residues. Between the trimmed V and J ends, which lost 4 bases and 0 bases, there was a span of 7 bases. The DNA of the CDR3 is TGTGCCAGCAGCGTATTAATGAACACTGAAGCTTTCTTT. It yields the protein CASSVLMNTEAFF.

This clonotype came up many times. V and J are TRBV18 and TRBJ2-7; D call uncertain. V was cut by 5 bases and J by 4 bases, with 6 bases left in between. There are 11 residues in the CDR3. CDR1 and CDR2 from the germline V gene are KGHSH and LQKENI. The CDR3 sequence is CASSSDYEQYF. CDR3 nucleotide sequence: TGTGCCAGCTCATCAGATTACGAGCAGTACTTC.

In this sample, this clonotype turned up many times. J is TRBJ2-2 and V is TRBV12-3 or TRBV12-4; 15 nucleotides line up with TRBD2. The CDR3 is 17 amino acids. With V trimmed by 4 bases and J by 5 bases, 5 bases remained unmatched. The CDR3 DNA is TGTGCCAGCAGTTGGACTAGCGGGGGGGAACTAACCGGGGAGCTGTTTTTT. This sequence encodes CASSWTSGGELTGELFF.

This clonotype was seen only once. With a much larger clone just one base away, this may be a read error. The CDR3 DNA follows: TGTGCCAGCAGTTACACGGGACAGGGTCCGAGGGAGACCCAGTACTTC. Residues: CASSYTGQGPRETQYF. The chain couples TRBV6-5 to TRBJ2-5, with 9 bases matching TRBD1. The length of the CDR3 is 16 residues. V was pared by 2 bases and J by 5 bases, with 9 bases of the junction left unmatched. Germline lookup yields CDR1 MNHEY and CDR2 SVGAGI.

The chain couples TRBV28 to TRBJ1-2, with TRBD1 matching 9 bases. The CDR3 runs to 15 residues. Trimming at V came to 5 bases and at J to 5 bases, leaving 9 bases not matched to a gene. Germline V CDR1 and CDR2: MDHEN, SYDVKM. The CDR3 DNA follows: TGTGCCAGCAGTACCGGGACAGGGAAACTTTATGGCTACACCTTC. Translation: CASSTGTGKLYGYTF.

This chain connects TRBV20-1 to TRBJ1-4; unclear D gene. Trimming left V 0 bases short and J 8 bases short, with 13 bases between. There are 14 residues in the CDR3. Germline assignment: CDR1 DFQATT and CDR2 SNEGSKA (reference sequence). Here the CDR3 reads CSARDRHIEEKLFF. The CDR3 region has the DNA TGCAGTGCTAGAGATCGGCACATTGAGGAAAAACTGTTTTTT.

This clonotype was seen ten or more times. The chain uses TRBV5-1 and TRBJ2-7; D remains ambiguous. V lost 1 base and J lost 5, with 10 bases in between. Germline V gene lookup returns CDR1 SGHRS and CDR2 YFSETQ. This CDR3 is built from 13 residues. The CDR3 region is CASSLNGVDEQYF. CDR3 DNA: TGCGCCAGCAGCTTGAACGGAGTGGACGAGCAGTACTTC.

The chain employs TRBV19 and TRBJ2-7, with D hard to call. Per germline, CDR1 LNHDA and CDR2 SQIVND (reference sequence). V was trimmed by 2 bases and J by 3 bases, leaving 8 bases between them. CDR3 length: 13 residues. In DNA form, the CDR3 reads TGTGCCAGTAGTATAAAACACGTCTACGAGCAGTACTTC. The encoded protein is CASSIKHVYEQYF.

The gene calls are TRBV15 and TRBJ1-5, with TRBD1 as a possible D gene (6 bases). The CDR3 spans 15 residues. CDR1 and CDR2 (germline): LNHNV, YYDKDF (reference sequence). V was pared by 0 bases and J by 9 bases, with 15 bases between. The CDR3 region is CATSRERGLHRPQHF. Here the CDR3 DNA reads TGTGCCACCAGCAGAGAGAGGGGGTTGCATCGGCCCCAGCATTTT.

This clonotype was observed at least ten times. V gene TRBV7-9 combines with J gene TRBJ1-2; D is unresolved. Trimming stripped 5 bases from V and 4 bases from J, with 5 bases between. The CDR3 loop spans 11 amino acids. Germline values: CDR1 SEHNR, CDR2 FQNEAQ (reference sequence). CDR3 protein: CASSAVYGYTF. The CDR3 nucleotides read TGTGCCAGCAGCGCGGTCTATGGCTACACCTTC.

The chain is built from TRBV7-7 and TRBJ2-3; no clear D gene. Germline CDR1 and CDR2: SSHAT and FNYEAQ (reference sequence). The CDR3 loop spans 13 amino acids. This CDR3 reads CDSSPRLGDTQYF. The CDR3 bases are TGTGATAGCAGCCCCCGTCTGGGGGATACGCAGTATTTT.

There are many counts of this clonotype. This chain joins TRBV20-1 and TRBJ1-5; no clear D. Germline CDR1 and CDR2: DFQATT and SNEGSKA (reference sequence). The ends were cut back, 7 bases at V and 2 bases at J, with 12 bases in the middle. CDR3 length: 13 amino acids. CDR3 nucleotides: TGCAGTGTGGCCGGTACAGGCAATCAGCCCCAGCATTTT. This gives the protein CSVAGTGNQPQHF.

This chain links TRBV19 with TRBJ2-5; D call uncertain. V lost 1 base and J lost 4, with 7 bases in between. The CDR3 is 13 residues long. The germline V gene encodes CDR1 LNHDA and CDR2 SQIVND (reference sequence). CDR3 sequence: CASSIGLRETQYF. DNA for the CDR3: TGTGCCAGTAGTATAGGTCTGAGAGAGACCCAGTACTTC.

The table lists this clonotype with many counts. J is TRBJ2-7 and V is TRBV29-1; TRBD2 might be the D (6 bases). V shed 5 bases and J shed 4 bases, with 15 bases lying between them. Germline CDR1 reads SQVTM; CDR2 reads ANQGSEA. This CDR3 has 13 residues. CDR3 residues: CSVLALEGYEQYF. CDR3 coding DNA: TGCAGCGTTTTAGCCCTGGAGGGGTACGAGCAGTACTTC.

This clonotype was detected only a few times. The chain links TRBV6-1 to TRBJ1-1, with a possible D match to TRBD1 (6 bases). The V gene's germline CDR1 is MNHNS and CDR2 SASEGT. There are 14 residues in the CDR3. The germline V and J ends were trimmed by 4 bases and 5 bases, with 14 bases remaining between them. The CDR3 nucleotides are TGTGCCAGCAGTGTCGAGCAGGGGATAACTGAAGCTTTCTTT. Amino acids: CASSVEQGITEAFF.

This clonotype has at least ten counts. The rearrangement links TRBV6-1 to TRBJ1-6, with unresolved D. The CDR3 is made up of 13 amino acids. Trimming stripped 6 bases from V and 7 bases from J, with 10 bases between. Per germline, CDR1 MNHNS and CDR2 SASEGT. The chain's CDR3 is CASSPTANSPLHF. CDR3 DNA: TGTGCCAGCAGCCCTACAGCAAATTCACCCCTCCACTTT.